The next 12 T cell receptor beta chains were all read from a single sample in a study of control samples from healthy donors and cancer patients. Assay used: immunoSEQ multiplex PCR; TCRdb lists only in-frame clones, some missing. The sample holds around 70,000 clones; approximately 94% are singletons and the top ten take approximately 2.5%. The sample was blood. The origin of the receptors is a woman aged 25 to 39 in good health.

Points on this clone: Germline is not matched at one junction end, which may reflect a read error. The chain has TRBV29-1 and TRBJ2-1; no definite D call. This CDR3 region has 14 residues. Germline CDR1 is SQVTM and CDR2 is ANQGSEA. CDR3 nucleotide sequence: TGCAGCGTTAAAGACACAACAATTTACAATGAGCAGTTCTTC. This codes for CSVKDTTIYNEQFF.

This chain joins TRBV4-1 and TRBJ1-2; D possibly corresponds to TRBD1 (6 bases). The V gene's germline CDR1 is MGHRA and CDR2 YSYEKL. Trimming pared 4 bases from V and 9 bases from J, leaving 18 bases between. There are 14 residues in the CDR3. In DNA, the CDR3 is TGCGCCAGCAGCCCCACGGCGGCAGGGGTGAGCTACACCTTC. This codes for CASSPTAAGVSYTF.

The rearrangement joins TRBV6-1 to TRBJ2-7; D possibly matches TRBD1 or TRBD2 (5 bases each). Trimming took off 2 bases at V and 6 bases at J, with 14 bases between the two ends. Per germline, CDR1 MNHNS and CDR2 SASEGT. The CDR3 covers 14 residues. CDR3 sequence reads: CASSEIGGIGEQYV. Here the CDR3 DNA reads TGTGCCAGCAGTGAAATTGGGGGTATCGGCGAGCAGTACGTC.

This clone has a single count. The chain has TRBV5-1 and TRBJ2-7; possibly TRBD1 or TRBD2 for D (5 bases each). Trimming removed 0 bases from V and 4 bases from J, with 11 bases in between. Germline V lookup: CDR1 SGHRS, CDR2 YFSETQ. The CDR3 is made up of 14 amino acids. The CDR3 loop is CASSLADWGYEQYF. CDR3 nucleotide sequence: TGCGCCAGCAGCTTGGCCGATTGGGGGTACGAGCAGTACTTC.

The V gene is TRBV24-1, the J gene TRBJ2-7, with a possible D match to TRBD2 (6 bases). The CDR3 spans 16 residues. V was clipped by 8 bases and J by 0 bases, with 19 bases between them. Looked up from germline, CDR1 is KGHDR and CDR2 is SFDVKD. CDR3 protein: CATNKRARSPSYEQYV. CDR3 in DNA: TGTGCCACCAACAAGCGGGCTCGAAGTCCCTCCTACGAGCAGTACGTC.

Here the CDR3 DNA reads TGTGCCAGCAGCCCGAGGACTAGACAGGGCACCGGGGAGCTGTTTTTT. This sequence encodes CASSPRTRQGTGELFF. The V gene is TRBV7-9, the J gene TRBJ2-2; D is possibly TRBD1 or TRBD2 (7 bases each). Germline CDR1 SEHNR, CDR2 FQNEAQ (reference sequence). Between the trimmed V and J ends, which lost 5 bases and 4 bases, there was a span of 17 bases. This CDR3 contains 16 residues. Full variable domain (missing parts from reference TRBV7-9 and TRBJ2-2): DTGVSQNPRHKITKRGQNVTFRCDPISEHNRLYWYRQTLGQGPEFLTYFQNEAQLEKSRLLSDRFSAERPKGSFSTLEIQRTEQGDSAMYLCASSPRTRQGTGELFFGEGSRLTVL.

The rearrangement uses TRBV7-8 and TRBJ2-1, with unresolved D. Germline loops: CDR1 SGHVS, CDR2 FQNEAQ. V lost 4 bases, J lost 9 bases, and 10 bases lay in between. This CDR3 has 12 residues. CDR3: CASSSAVGEQFF. CDR3 sequence (DNA): TGTGCCAGCAGCTCGGCGGTGGGTGAGCAGTTCTTC.

The chain recombines TRBV19 with TRBJ2-7; possible D gene TRBD1, 5 bases. The CDR3 consists of 16 residues. Trimming shortened V by 3 bases and J by 6 bases, and 21 bases separated the two germline ends. The germline V gene encodes CDR1 LNHDA and CDR2 SQIVND (reference sequence). CDR3 protein: CASSILGLSDDSEQYF. CDR3 DNA sequence: TGTGCCAGTAGTATCTTAGGCTTATCGGATGACAGCGAGCAGTACTTC. Drawing the rest from reference TRBV19 and TRBJ2-7, the complete variable domain is DGGITQSPKYLFRKEGQNVTLSCEQNLNHDAMYWYRQDPGQGLRLIYYSQIVNDFQKGDIAEGYSVSREKKESFPLTVTSAQKNPTAFYLCASSILGLSDDSEQYFGPGTRLTVT.

The gene calls are TRBV19 and TRBJ2-2; D is uncertain. This CDR3 has 14 amino acids. Germline V lookup: CDR1 LNHDA, CDR2 SQIVND (reference sequence). Trimming removed 1 base at V and 1 base at J, with 4 bases between. CDR3 sequence: CASSIGVNTGELFF. For the CDR3, the DNA is TGTGCCAGTAGTATAGGGGTGAACACCGGGGAGCTGTTTTTT.

As DNA, the CDR3 is TGTGCCTGGAGTCACAGGGCAAATCAGCCCCAGCATTTT. Residues: CAWSHRANQPQHF. The chain links TRBV30 to TRBJ1-5; TRBD1 might be the D (6 bases). The CDR3 runs to 13 residues. Trimming removed 2 bases at V and 4 bases at J, with 9 bases between. Germline assignment: CDR1 GTSNPN and CDR2 SVGIG (reference sequence).

The CDR3 bases are TGTGCCACCAGTGATCACGGACAGGGGGGTAATGAAAAACTGTTTTTT. Its translation is CATSDHGQGGNEKLFF. The chain couples TRBV24-1 to TRBJ1-4; TRBD1 aligns across 10 bases. The ends lost 3 bases at V and 4 bases at J; junction bases unmatched: 4. This CDR3 is 16 amino acids long. CDR1 and CDR2 (germline): KGHDR, SFDVKD.

This chain links TRBV5-8 with TRBJ1-6; weak D call: TRBD1 (5 bases). This CDR3 spans 15 amino acids. Per the germline V gene, CDR1 is SGHTS and CDR2 is YDEGEE. V was cut by 3 bases and J by 10 bases, with 17 bases left in between. This chain's CDR3 is CASSSGGTRGSPLHF. As DNA, the CDR3 is TGTGCCAGCAGCTCTGGAGGCACCCGGGGGTCACCCCTCCACTTT. Filled out from reference TRBV5-8 and TRBJ1-6, the complete variable domain reads EAGVTQSPTHLIKTRGQQATLRCSPISGHTSVYWYQQALGLGLQFLLWYDEGEERNRGNFPPRFSGRQFPNYSSELNVNALELEDSALYLCASSSGGTRGSPLHFGNGTRLTVT.